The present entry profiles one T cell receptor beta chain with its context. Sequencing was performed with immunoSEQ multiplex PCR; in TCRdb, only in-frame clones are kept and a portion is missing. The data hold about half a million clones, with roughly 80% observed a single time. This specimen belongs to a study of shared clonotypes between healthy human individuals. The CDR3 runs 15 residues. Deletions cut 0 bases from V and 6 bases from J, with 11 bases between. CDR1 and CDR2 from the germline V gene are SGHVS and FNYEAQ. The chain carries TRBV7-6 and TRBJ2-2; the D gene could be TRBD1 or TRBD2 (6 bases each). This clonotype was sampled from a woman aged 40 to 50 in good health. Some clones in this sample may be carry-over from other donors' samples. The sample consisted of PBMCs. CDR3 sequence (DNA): TGTGCCAGCAGCTTAGCCGCCGGGGGCGCCGGGGAGCTGTTTTTT. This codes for CASSLAAGGAGELFF. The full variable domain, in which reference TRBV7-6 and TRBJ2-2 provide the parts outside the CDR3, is GAGVSQSPRYKVTKRGQDVALRCDPISGHVSLYWYRQALGQGPEFLTYFNYEAQQDKSGLPNDRFSAERPEGSISTLTIQRTEQRDSAMYRCASSLAAGGAGELFFGEGSRLTVL.